This T cell receptor (beta chain) was recovered during a study of cytomegalovirus exposure and HLA in healthy donors. CDR1 SGHRS and CDR2 YFSETQ come from the germline V gene. This CDR3 spans 13 amino acids. V was pared by 2 bases and J by 5 bases, with 7 bases between. A remark on this clone: The antigen is undetermined.

Study findings and constraints: Reports indicated that the classifier achieved high specificity and sensitivity in diagnosing cytomegalovirus status. Specific recognition of CMV antigens was confirmed in vitro for a few chains (all CMV-associated).

A multiplex PCR was run with 60 Vbeta primers and 13 Jbeta primers. Generated by immunoSEQ multiplex PCR, the TCRdb table keeps only in-frame clones and is missing some. Of some 190,000 clones in the sample, about four fifths were seen once. This clonotype was sampled from a male donor in good health and CMV-seronegative. V gene TRBV5-1 combines with J gene TRBJ2-2; D is uncertain. The sequenced sample was PBMCs. CDR3 residues: CASSLSQTGELFF. The CDR3 region has the DNA TGCGCCAGCAGCTTATCCCAAACCGGGGAGCTGTTTTTT.